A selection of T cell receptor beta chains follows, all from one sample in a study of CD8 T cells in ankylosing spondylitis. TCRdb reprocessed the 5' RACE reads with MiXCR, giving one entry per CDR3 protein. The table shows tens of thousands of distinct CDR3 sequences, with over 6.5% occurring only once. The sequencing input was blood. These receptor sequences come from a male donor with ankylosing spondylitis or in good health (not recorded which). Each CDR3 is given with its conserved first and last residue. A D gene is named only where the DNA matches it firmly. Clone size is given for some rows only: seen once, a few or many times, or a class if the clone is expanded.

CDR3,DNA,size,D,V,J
CASSPSLNEQYF,TGTGCCAGCTCACCCAGTTTGAACGAGCAGTACTTC,.,.,TRBV18,TRBJ2-7
CASRLAGTGTGYTF,TGTGCCAGCAGACTCGCCGGGACAGGCACTGGCTACACCTTC,.,TRBD1,TRBV12-3/TRBV12-4,TRBJ1-2
CASSQAPLAGAVADTQYF,TGCGCCAGCAGCCAAGCCCCTCTAGCGGGAGCTGTGGCAGATACGCAGTATTTT,.,TRBD2,TRBV4-3,TRBJ2-3
CASSRGLADNEQFF,TGCGCCAGCAGCCGGGGACTAGCCGACAATGAGCAGTTCTTC,few,TRBD2,TRBV4-3,TRBJ2-1
CSVAATGELFF,TGCAGCGTTGCAGCCACCGGGGAGCTGTTTTTT,.,.,TRBV29-1,TRBJ2-2
CASSPGIQAKNIQYF,TGCGCCAGCAGCCCCGGGATTCAGGCCAAAAACATTCAGTACTTC,few,.,TRBV4-3,TRBJ2-4
CSASTSGVDNEQFF,TGCAGTGCTAGTACTAGCGGGGTAGACAATGAGCAGTTCTTC,.,TRBD2,TRBV20-1,TRBJ2-1
CASRGQGNEQFF,TGTGCCAGCAGGGGGCAGGGCAATGAGCAGTTCTTC,.,.,TRBV7-9,TRBJ2-1
CASSLAQATEAFF,TGTGCCAGCAGCTTAGCGCAGGCCACTGAAGCTTTCTTT,few,.,TRBV7-8,TRBJ1-1
CSVTGTPTGELFF,TGCAGCGTTACCGGGACCCCCACCGGGGAGCTGTTTTTT,few,.,TRBV29-1,TRBJ2-2
CASGKGGAYNEQFF,TGCGCCAGCGGGAAAGGGGGGGCTTACAATGAGCAGTTCTTC,few,.,TRBV5-1,TRBJ2-1
CASGQHAGWGNEAFF,TGTGCCAGCGGACAGCATGCTGGATGGGGTAATGAAGCTTTCTTT,few,.,TRBV12-3/TRBV12-4,TRBJ1-1
CASSEGTGDLETQYF,TGTGCCAGCAGTGAAGGGACAGGGGACCTAGAGACCCAGTACTTC,.,TRBD1,TRBV2,TRBJ2-5
CASSLGASYNEQFF,TGTGCCAGCAGCTTAGGAGCCTCCTACAATGAGCAGTTCTTC,.,.,TRBV7-3,TRBJ2-1
CAISWKDTQYF,TGTGCCATCAGTTGGAAAGATACGCAGTATTTT,.,.,TRBV10-3,TRBJ2-3
CASRYPGLGELFF,TGTGCCAGCAGGTACCCTGGGTTAGGGGAGCTGTTTTTT,few,.,TRBV12-3/TRBV12-4,TRBJ2-2
CASSAEWASEKLFF,TGCGCCAGCAGCGCGGAATGGGCGAGTGAAAAACTGTTTTTT,.,.,TRBV5-1,TRBJ1-4
CSVGRGRDEQFF,TGCAGCGTTGGGCGGGGCAGAGATGAGCAGTTCTTC,.,.,TRBV29-1,TRBJ2-1
CASSLGGTLNTEAFF,TGTGCCAGCAGCTTAGGTGGCACCTTGAACACTGAAGCTTTCTTT,.,.,TRBV7-2,TRBJ1-1